The rows below give T cell receptor beta chains drawn from one sample of a study of control samples from healthy donors and cancer patients. The protocol was immunoSEQ multiplex PCR, while the TCRdb copy is restricted to in-frame clones and leaves out a portion. The data contain some 160,000 clones, under 90% of them seen just once; the ten biggest clones take up less than 5%. Specimen: blood. These receptors came from a man under 40 in good health. Both conserved end residues are part of each CDR3. Fields, in order: J gene, D gene, V gene, clone size, CDR3 DNA, CDR3 protein. A D gene is named only where the DNA matches it firmly. Clone size, where shown, is once, few, many, or a class for clones that have expanded.

>TRBJ2-7|TRBD2|TRBV4-3|once
TGCGCCAGCAGCCCCGCTAGCGGGGGGCTCCCCGGTGGCGAGCAGTACTTC
CASSPASGGLPGGEQYF
>TRBJ2-7|-|TRBV7-8|-
TGTGCCAGCAGCTTTTGGGAGCAGTACTTC
CASSFWEQYF
>TRBJ2-5|TRBD2|TRBV5-1|-
TGCGCCAGCAGCGCTGAGACTAGCTCTGCCACCCAGTACTTC
CASSAETSSATQYF
>TRBJ1-2|-|TRBV6-2/TRBV6-3|-
TGTGCCAGCAGTTACTCTTCCCGGGAAAGGCACTATGGCTACACCTTC
CASSYSSRERHYGYTF
>TRBJ1-1|TRBD1|TRBV7-8|-
TGTGCCAGCGGTCACAGGGGGAGTAGAACTGAAGCTTTCTTT
CASGHRGSRTEAFF
>TRBJ1-5|-|TRBV6-5|-
TGTGCCAGCTCCTGGGGGGGGAACAATCAGCCCCAGCATTTT
CASSWGGNNQPQHF
>TRBJ1-5|-|TRBV19|-
TGTGCCAGTAGTATGGTTGGATCGGGGCTCCGGGTGGGGCCCCAGCATTTT
CASSMVGSGLRVGPQHF
>TRBJ2-3|-|TRBV7-2|once
TGTGCCAGCAGCTTAAGTTCAGCGCAGTATTTT
CASSLSSAQYF
>TRBJ1-2|TRBD1|TRBV14|-
TGTGCCAGCAGCCAAGATCTCGGGACAGGGTTGGACTATGGCTACACCTTC
CASSQDLGTGLDYGYTF
>TRBJ2-6|TRBD1|TRBV5-1|-
TGCGCCAGCAGCCCGGGACAGGGATTGTCTGGGGCCAACGTCCTGACTTTC
CASSPGQGLSGANVLTF
>TRBJ2-7|TRBD1|TRBV5-1|-
TGCGCCAGCAGTCAAAACGCAGGGACAGTCTCCTACGAGCAGTACTTC
CASSQNAGTVSYEQYF
>TRBJ1-2|TRBD1|TRBV12-5|once
TGTGCTAGTGGTTTGCCCCGTGAGGGGGCCAACTATGGCTACACCTTC
CASGLPREGANYGYTF
>TRBJ2-2|TRBD1|TRBV5-4|-
TGTGCCAGCAGCACTGGACAGGGGGACGGGGAGCTGTTTTTT
CASSTGQGDGELFF
>TRBJ1-2|-|TRBV5-6|-
TGTGCCAGCAGCCCTGGGCCGGACTATGGCTACACCTTC
CASSPGPDYGYTF
>TRBJ1-6|TRBD1|TRBV5-4|-
TGTGCCAGCACCACCGGGACAGAGGCCCCCCTCCACTTT
CASTTGTEAPLHF
>TRBJ1-4|-|TRBV25-1|-
TGTGCCAGCAGTGAATATTCCCAGACAAGTAATGAAAAACTGTTTTTT
CASSEYSQTSNEKLFF
>TRBJ2-7|-|TRBV5-8|once
TGTGCCAGCAGCTTGGATGACAGGAGCTACGGGCAGTACTTC
CASSLDDRSYGQYF
>TRBJ2-7|TRBD1|TRBV27|-
TGTGCCAGCAGACAGGGGACAGGGAATTACGAGCAGTACTTC
CASRQGTGNYEQYF
>TRBJ2-7|-|TRBV7-2|-
TGTGCCAGCAGCTACGGACAGACCTACGAGCAGTACTTC
CASSYGQTYEQYF
>TRBJ1-1|-|TRBV18|-
TGTGCCAGCTCACCACAGGAGAACACTGAAGCTTTCTTT
CASSPQENTEAFF
>TRBJ1-6|-|TRBV4-3|-
TGCGCCAGCAGCCCCTCGACAGCCAATTCACCCCTCCACTTT
CASSPSTANSPLHF
>TRBJ1-1|-|TRBV28|few
TGTGCCAGCACCTCAGACAAGAACACTGAAGCTTTCTTT
CASTSDKNTEAFF
>TRBJ2-1|-|TRBV13|-
TGTGCCAGCAGCCCTAGCTTAGGGGGGAGCGATGAGCAGTTCTTC
CASSPSLGGSDEQFF
>TRBJ1-4|-|TRBV18|-
TGTGCCAGCTCAATCCTAGCTGGGGATGCAACTAATGAAAAACTGTTTTTT
CASSILAGDATNEKLFF
>TRBJ1-3|-|TRBV9|-
TGTGCCAGCAGCGTCGGTCTCTCTGGAAACACCATATATTTT
CASSVGLSGNTIYF
>TRBJ2-7|-|TRBV10-3|-
TGTGCCATCAGAGAAGGGTCCTACGAGCAGTACTTC
CAIREGSYEQYF
>TRBJ2-5|-|TRBV24-1|-
TGTGCCACCAGTGAGAATAAGGGCCACCAAGAGACCCAGTACTTC
CATSENKGHQETQYF